This T cell receptor beta chain was retrieved from a study of cytomegalovirus exposure and HLA in healthy donors. Study background: A data release that came early held some 79 million unique TCRs from HLA-typed donors.

Germline loops: CDR1 SGHDT, CDR2 YYEEEE. Germline trimming cut 7 bases from V and 5 bases from J; bases unmatched to any gene: 11. The CDR3 spans 15 residues. Study-wide results and limits: Later analysis showed most CMV-associated TCR beta chains appearing HLA-restricted. Researchers catalogued about 150 TCR beta chains as cytomegalovirus-associated.

Vbeta (60) and Jbeta (13) primers were used in the PCR. Assay: immunoSEQ multiplex PCR; the TCRdb copy retains only in-frame clones and omits some. Here the sample spans 150,000 to 200,000 clones, roughly four fifths being singletons. A word on this clone: Its specificity is not known.

Sequenced: PBMCs. The clonotype originates from a young man in good health and CMV-seronegative. The genes are TRBV5-6 and TRBJ2-5; the match to TRBD2 covers 10 bases. The CDR3 region is CASRAGGLLAETQYF. The CDR3 nucleotides are TGTGCCAGCCGAGCGGGGGGGCTCCTTGCGGAGACCCAGTACTTC.